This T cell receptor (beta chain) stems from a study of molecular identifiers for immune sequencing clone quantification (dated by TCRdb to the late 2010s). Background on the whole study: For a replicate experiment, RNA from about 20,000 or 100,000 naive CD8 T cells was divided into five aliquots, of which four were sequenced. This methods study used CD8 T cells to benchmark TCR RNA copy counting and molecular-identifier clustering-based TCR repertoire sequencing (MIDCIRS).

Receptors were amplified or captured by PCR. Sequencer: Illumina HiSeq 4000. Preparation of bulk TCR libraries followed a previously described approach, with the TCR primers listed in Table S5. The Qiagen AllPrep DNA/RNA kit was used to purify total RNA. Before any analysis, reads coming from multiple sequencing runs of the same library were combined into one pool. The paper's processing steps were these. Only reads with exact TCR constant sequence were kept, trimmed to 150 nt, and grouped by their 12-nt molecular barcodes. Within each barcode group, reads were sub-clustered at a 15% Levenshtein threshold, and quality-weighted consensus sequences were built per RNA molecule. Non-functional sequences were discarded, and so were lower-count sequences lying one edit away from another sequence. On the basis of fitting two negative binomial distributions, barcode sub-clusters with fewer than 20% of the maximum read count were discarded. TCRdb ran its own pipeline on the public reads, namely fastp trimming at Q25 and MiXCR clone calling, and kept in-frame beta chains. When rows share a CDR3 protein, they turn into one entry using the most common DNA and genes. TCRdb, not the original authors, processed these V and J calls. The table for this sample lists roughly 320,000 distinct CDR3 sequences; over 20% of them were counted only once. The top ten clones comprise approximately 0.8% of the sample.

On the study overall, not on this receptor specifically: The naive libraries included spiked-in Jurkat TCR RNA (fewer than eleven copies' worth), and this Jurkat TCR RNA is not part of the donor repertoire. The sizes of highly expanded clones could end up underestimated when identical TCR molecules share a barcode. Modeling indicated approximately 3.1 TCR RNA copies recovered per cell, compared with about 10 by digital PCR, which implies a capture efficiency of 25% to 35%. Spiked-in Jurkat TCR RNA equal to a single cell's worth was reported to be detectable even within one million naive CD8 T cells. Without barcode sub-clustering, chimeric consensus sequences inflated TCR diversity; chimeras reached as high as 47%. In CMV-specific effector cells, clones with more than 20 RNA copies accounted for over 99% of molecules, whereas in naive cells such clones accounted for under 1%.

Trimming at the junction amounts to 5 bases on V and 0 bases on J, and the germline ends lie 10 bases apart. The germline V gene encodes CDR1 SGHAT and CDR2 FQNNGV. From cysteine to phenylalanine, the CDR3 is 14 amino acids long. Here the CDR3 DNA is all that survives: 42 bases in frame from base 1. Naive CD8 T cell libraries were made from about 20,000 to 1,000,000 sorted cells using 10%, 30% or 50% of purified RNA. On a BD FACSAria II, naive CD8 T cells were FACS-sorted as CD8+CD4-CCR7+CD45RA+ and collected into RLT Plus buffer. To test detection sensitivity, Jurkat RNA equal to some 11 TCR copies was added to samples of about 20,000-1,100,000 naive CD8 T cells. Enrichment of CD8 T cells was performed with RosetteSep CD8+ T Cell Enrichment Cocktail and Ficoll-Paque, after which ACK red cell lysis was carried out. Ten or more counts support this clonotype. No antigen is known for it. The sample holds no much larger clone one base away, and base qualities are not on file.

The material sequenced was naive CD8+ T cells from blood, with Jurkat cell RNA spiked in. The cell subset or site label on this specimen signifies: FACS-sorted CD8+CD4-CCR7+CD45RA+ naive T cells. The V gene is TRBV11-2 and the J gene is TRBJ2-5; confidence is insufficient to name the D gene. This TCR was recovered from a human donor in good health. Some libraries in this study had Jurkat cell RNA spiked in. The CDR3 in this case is CASSHSVYQETQYF. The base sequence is TGTGCCAGCAGCCACTCAGTGTACCAAGAGACCCAGTACTTC.